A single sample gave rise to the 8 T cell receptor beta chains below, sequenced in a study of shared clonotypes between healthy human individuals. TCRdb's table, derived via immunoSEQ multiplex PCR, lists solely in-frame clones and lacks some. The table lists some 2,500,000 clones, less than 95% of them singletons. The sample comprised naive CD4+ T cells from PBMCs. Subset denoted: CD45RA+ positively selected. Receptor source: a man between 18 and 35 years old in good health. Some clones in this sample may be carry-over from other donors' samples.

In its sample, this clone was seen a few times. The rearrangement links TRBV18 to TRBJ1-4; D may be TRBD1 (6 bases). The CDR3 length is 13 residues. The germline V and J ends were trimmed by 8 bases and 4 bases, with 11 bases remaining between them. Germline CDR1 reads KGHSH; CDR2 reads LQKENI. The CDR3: CASGQSLNEKLFF. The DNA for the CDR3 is TGTGCCAGCGGACAGAGCCTTAATGAAAAACTGTTTTTT.

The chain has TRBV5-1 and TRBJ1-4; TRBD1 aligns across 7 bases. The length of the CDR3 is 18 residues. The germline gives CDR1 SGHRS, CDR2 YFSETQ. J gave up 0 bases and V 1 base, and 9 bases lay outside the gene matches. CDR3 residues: CASSLHRTGDATNEKLFF. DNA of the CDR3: TGCGCCAGCAGCTTGCACCGGACAGGCGATGCAACTAATGAAAAACTGTTTTTT. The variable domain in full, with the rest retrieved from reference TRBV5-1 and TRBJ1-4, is KAGVTQTPRYLIKTRGQQVTLSCSPISGHRSVSWYQQTPGQGLQFLFEYFSETQRNKGNFPGRFSGRQFSNSRSEMNVSTLELGDSALYLCASSLHRTGDATNEKLFFGSGTQLSVL.

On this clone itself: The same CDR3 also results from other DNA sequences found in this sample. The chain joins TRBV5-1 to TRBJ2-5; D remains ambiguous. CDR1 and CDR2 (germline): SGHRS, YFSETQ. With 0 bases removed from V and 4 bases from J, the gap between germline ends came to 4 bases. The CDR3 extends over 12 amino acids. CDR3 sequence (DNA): TGCGCCAGCAGCTTGGGGACAGAGACCCAGTACTTC. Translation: CASSLGTETQYF. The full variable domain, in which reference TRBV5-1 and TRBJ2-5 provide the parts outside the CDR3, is KAGVTQTPRYLIKTRGQQVTLSCSPISGHRSVSWYQQTPGQGLQFLFEYFSETQRNKGNFPGRFSGRQFSNSRSEMNVSTLELGDSALYLCASSLGTETQYFGPGTRLLVL.

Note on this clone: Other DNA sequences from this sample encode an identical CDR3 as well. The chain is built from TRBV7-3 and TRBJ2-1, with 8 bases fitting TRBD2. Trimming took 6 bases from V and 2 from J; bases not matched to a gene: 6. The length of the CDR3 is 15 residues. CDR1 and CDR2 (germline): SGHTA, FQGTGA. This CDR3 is CASSLAGGTYNEQFF. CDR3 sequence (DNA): TGTGCCAGCAGTTTGGCGGGAGGTACCTACAATGAGCAGTTCTTC.

The CDR3 DNA sequence: TGTGCCAGCTCACCGGAGGGCAGGAGACCTTACAATGAGCAGTTCTTC. Protein: CASSPEGRRPYNEQFF. The chain recombines TRBV18 with TRBJ2-1, with a tentative D call TRBD2 (6 bases). Trimming took 3 bases from V and 4 from J, leaving 16 bases between them. The CDR3 runs 16 residues. The germline V gene encodes CDR1 KGHSH and CDR2 LQKENI.

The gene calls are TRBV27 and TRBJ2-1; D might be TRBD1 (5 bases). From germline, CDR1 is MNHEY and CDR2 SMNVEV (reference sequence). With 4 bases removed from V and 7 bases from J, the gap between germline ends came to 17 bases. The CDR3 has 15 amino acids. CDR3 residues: CASSSLKGVKNEQFF. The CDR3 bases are TGTGCCAGCAGTTCCCTCAAAGGGGTTAAGAATGAGCAGTTCTTC.

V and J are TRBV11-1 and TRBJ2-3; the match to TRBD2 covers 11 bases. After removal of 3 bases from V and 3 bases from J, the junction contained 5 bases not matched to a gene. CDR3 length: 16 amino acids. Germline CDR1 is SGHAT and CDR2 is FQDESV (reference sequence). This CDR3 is CASSFSSGRGTDTQYF. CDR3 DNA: TGTGCCAGCAGCTTCAGTAGCGGGAGGGGGACAGATACGCAGTATTTT.

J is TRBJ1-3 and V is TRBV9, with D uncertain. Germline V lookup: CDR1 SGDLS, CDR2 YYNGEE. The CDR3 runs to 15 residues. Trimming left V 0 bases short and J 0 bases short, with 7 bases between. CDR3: CASSVGHISGNTIYF. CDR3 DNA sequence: TGTGCCAGCAGCGTAGGACATATCTCTGGAAACACCATATATTTT.